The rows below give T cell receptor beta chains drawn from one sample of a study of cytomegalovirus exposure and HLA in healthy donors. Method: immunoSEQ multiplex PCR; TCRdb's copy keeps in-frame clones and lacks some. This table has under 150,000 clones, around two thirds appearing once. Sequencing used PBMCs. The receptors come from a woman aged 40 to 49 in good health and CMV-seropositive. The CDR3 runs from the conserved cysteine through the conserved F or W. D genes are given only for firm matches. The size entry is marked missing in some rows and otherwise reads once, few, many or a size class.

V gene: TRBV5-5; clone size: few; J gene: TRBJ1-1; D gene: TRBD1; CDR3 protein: CASSRGGTGNTEAFF; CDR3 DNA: TGTGCCAGCAGCCGAGGGGGGACAGGAAACACTGAAGCTTTCTTT
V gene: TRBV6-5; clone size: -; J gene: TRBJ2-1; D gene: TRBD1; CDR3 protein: CASTYGTGRDNEQFF; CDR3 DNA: TGTGCCAGCACCTACGGGACAGGGCGGGACAATGAGCAGTTCTTC
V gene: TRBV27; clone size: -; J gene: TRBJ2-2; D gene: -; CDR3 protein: CASSSHTTGELFF; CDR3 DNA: TGTGCCAGCAGTTCACACACGACCGGGGAGCTGTTTTTT
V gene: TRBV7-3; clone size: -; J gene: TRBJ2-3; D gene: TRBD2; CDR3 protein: CASSSTGRATDTQYF; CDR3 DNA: TGTGCCAGCAGCTCCACGGGGAGGGCTACAGATACGCAGTATTTT
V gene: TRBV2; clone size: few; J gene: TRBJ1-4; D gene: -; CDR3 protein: CASSGGYGGSLFF; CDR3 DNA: TGTGCCAGCAGTGGAGGGTATGGTGGCTCGCTGTTTTTT
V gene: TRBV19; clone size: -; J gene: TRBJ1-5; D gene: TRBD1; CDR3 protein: CASTTGTGDGDQPQHF; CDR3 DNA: TGTGCCAGTACTACCGGGACAGGGGACGGAGATCAGCCCCAGCATTTT
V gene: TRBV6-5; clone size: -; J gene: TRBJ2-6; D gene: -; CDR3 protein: CASSYSGSGANVLTF; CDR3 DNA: TGTGCCAGCAGTTACAGCGGCTCTGGGGCCAACGTCCTGACTTTC
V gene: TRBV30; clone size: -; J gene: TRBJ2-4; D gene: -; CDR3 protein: CAWSDRQNIQYF; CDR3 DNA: TGTGCCTGGAGCGACAGACAAAACATTCAGTACTTC
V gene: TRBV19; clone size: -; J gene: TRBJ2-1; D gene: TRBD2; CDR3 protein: CASSQGVAGYNEQFF; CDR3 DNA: TGTGCCAGTAGCCAAGGCGTAGCGGGGTACAATGAGCAGTTCTTC
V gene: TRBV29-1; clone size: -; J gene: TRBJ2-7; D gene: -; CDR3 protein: CSVEYRNTFSYEQYF; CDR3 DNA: TGCAGCGTGGAGTATCGGAATACATTCTCCTACGAGCAGTACTTC
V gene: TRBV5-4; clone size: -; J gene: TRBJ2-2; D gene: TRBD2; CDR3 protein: CASSRLAGSDGELFF; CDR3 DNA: TGTGCCAGCAGCCGACTAGCGGGATCAGACGGGGAGCTGTTTTTT
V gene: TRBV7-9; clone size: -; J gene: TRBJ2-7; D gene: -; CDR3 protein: CASSGAGTQYEQYF; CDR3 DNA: TGTGCCAGCAGCGGGGCGGGAACCCAATACGAGCAGTACTTC
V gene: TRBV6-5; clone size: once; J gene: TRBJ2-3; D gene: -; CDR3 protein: CASSPGHTPDTQYF; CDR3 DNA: TGTGCCAGCAGCCCGGGACACACACCAGATACGCAGTATTTT
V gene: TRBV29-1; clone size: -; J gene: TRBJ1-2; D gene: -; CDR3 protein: CSAGSLNYGYAF; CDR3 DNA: TGCAGCGCCGGGTCTCTTAACTATGGCTACGCCTTC
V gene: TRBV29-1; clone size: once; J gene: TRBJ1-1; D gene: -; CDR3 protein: CSVEVGEWTEAFF; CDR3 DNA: TGCAGCGTTGAAGTCGGGGAATGGACTGAAGCTTTCTTT
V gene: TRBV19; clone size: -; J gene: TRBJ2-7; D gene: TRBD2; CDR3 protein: CASSAAGTSGYEQYF; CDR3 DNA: TGTGCCAGTAGTGCGGCCGGGACTAGCGGCTACGAGCAGTACTTC
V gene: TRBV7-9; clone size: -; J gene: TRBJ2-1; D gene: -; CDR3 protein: CASSLGRDNEQFF; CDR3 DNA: TGTGCCAGCAGCTTAGGCAGGGACAATGAGCAGTTCTTC
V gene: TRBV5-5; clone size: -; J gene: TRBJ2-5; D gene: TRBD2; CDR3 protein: CASSSPTSGGETQYF; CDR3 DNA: TGTGCCAGCAGTTCCCCCACTAGCGGGGGGGAGACCCAGTACTTC
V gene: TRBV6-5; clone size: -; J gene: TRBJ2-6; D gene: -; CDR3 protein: CASSYSAPSGANVLTF; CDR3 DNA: TGTGCCAGCAGTTACTCGGCTCCCTCTGGGGCCAACGTCCTGACTTTC
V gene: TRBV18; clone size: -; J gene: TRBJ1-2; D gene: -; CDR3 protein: CASHHQPQGKDGYTF; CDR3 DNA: TGTGCCAGCCATCACCAACCCCAGGGGAAGGATGGCTACACCTTC
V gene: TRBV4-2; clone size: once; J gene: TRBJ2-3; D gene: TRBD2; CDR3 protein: CASSRGGDTQYF; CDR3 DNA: TGTGCCAGCAGCCGGGGGGGAGATACGCAGTATTTT
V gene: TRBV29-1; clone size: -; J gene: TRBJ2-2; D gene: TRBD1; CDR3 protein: CSVFKPGQGSGELFF; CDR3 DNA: TGCAGCGTTTTCAAGCCGGGACAGGGGTCCGGGGAGCTGTTTTTT
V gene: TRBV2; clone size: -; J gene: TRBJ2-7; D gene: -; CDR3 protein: CASSATGEQYF; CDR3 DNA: TGTGCCAGCAGTGCTACGGGAGAGCAGTACTTC
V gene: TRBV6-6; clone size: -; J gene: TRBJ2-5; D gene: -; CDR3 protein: CASSASRGRGTQYF; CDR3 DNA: TGTGCCAGCAGTGCATCCAGGGGTCGGGGGACCCAGTACTTC
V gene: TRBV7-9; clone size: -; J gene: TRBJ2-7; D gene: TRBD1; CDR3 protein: CSSSLGQGASYEQYF; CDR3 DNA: TGTTCCAGCAGCTTAGGACAGGGGGCCTCCTACGAGCAGTACTTC
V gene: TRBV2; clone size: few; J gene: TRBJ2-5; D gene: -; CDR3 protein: CASYNPQSQETQYF; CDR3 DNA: TGTGCCAGCTACAACCCCCAAAGCCAAGAGACCCAGTACTTC
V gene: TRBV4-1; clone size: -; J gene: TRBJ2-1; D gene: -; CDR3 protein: CASSQDTTMYNEQFF; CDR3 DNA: TGCGCCAGCAGCCAAGACACCACTATGTACAATGAGCAGTTCTTC